This passage covers 32 T cell receptor beta chains from one sample sequenced in a study of blood T cell repertoires in COVID-19. TCRdb keeps only in-frame clones here, not all; method: immunoSEQ multiplex PCR. The sample comprises a few hundred thousand clones, about 85% of which are singletons, and 0.87% rests with the top ten. Sequenced material: peripheral blood. These receptors were obtained from a human donor with COVID-19, enrolled during active disease. The donor label of this sample is uncertain.

The chain carries TRBV5-1 and TRBJ2-3; the match to TRBD2 covers 10 bases. The trim removed 1 base at V and 4 bases at J, leaving 3 bases unmatched. Germline loops: CDR1 SGHRS, CDR2 YFSETQ. CDR3 length equals 15 residues. CDR3 sequence (DNA): TGCGCCAGCAGCTTGTCAGCGGGAGGGTCAGATACGCAGTATTTT. Protein: CASSLSAGGSDTQYF.

This chain links TRBV29-1 with TRBJ1-2; 8 bases fit TRBD1. Germline loops: CDR1 SQVTM, CDR2 ANQGSEA. This CDR3 is 11 amino acids long. J lost 6 bases, V lost 6 bases, and 3 bases had no gene match. The CDR3 DNA reads as TGCAGCGTCGGACAGGGAGATGGCTACACCTTC. Encoded protein: CSVGQGDGYTF. Drawing the rest from reference TRBV29-1 and TRBJ1-2, the complete variable domain is SAVISQKPSRDICQRGTSLTIQCQVDSQVTMMFWYRQQPGQSLTLIATANQGSEATYESGFVIDKFPISRPNLTFSTLTVSNMSPEDSSIYLCSVGQGDGYTFGSGTRLTVV.

The rearrangement uses TRBV2 and TRBJ2-1; 7 bases map to TRBD2. CDR1 and CDR2 (germline): SNHLY, FYNNEI. The CDR3 spans 15 residues. Trimming cost V 6 bases and J 1 base; bases outside gene matches: 6. The CDR3 sequence: CASSAASGSYNEQFF. CDR3 DNA sequence: TGTGCCAGCAGCGCCGCTAGCGGTTCCTACAATGAGCAGTTCTTC.

The rearrangement joins TRBV6-1 to TRBJ2-6, with D maybe TRBD1 (6 bases). CDR1 is MNHNS and CDR2 is SASEGT in the germline V gene. Trimming took off 1 base at V and 0 bases at J, with 7 bases between the two ends. The CDR3 runs 16 residues. CDR3: CASSEGQASGANVLTF. Here the CDR3 DNA reads TGTGCCAGCAGTGAAGGACAGGCCTCTGGGGCCAACGTCCTGACTTTC.

The CDR3 protein is CASIDVRTGTEKLFF. CDR3 nucleotides: TGTGCCAGCATCGATGTGCGGACAGGAACTGAAAAACTGTTTTTT. The V and J genes are TRBV6-5 and TRBJ1-4, with 7 bases that match TRBD1. The V and J ends lost 7 bases and 7 bases, in that order; junction bases with no gene match: 12. Germline V gives CDR1 MNHEY, CDR2 SVGAGI. The CDR3 length is 15 residues.

V usage is TRBV5-1 and J usage is TRBJ2-1, with 14 bases that match TRBD2. Germline V gives CDR1 SGHRS, CDR2 YFSETQ. The CDR3 has 16 amino acids. The junction had 8 bases not matched to a gene; V was cut back by 2 bases and J by 10 bases. The CDR3 DNA follows: TGCGCCAGCAGCTTCTCCCCGGGACTAGCGGGAGAGGAGCAGTTCTTC. Protein sequence: CASSFSPGLAGEEQFF.

The V call is TRBV18, the J call TRBJ2-1; no reliable D call. The germline V and J ends were trimmed by 3 bases and 10 bases, with 7 bases remaining between them. CDR1 and CDR2 (germline): KGHSH, LQKENI. The CDR3 spans 11 residues. The CDR3 region is CASSPSREQFF. Written as DNA, the CDR3 is TGTGCCAGCTCACCCTCTAGGGAGCAGTTCTTC.

V and J are TRBV11-2 and TRBJ1-3, with D tentatively TRBD1 (5 bases). The germline V and J ends were trimmed by 5 bases and 0 bases, with 17 bases remaining between them. The CDR3 extends over 17 amino acids. The germline V gene has CDR1 SGHAT and CDR2 FQNNGV. The CDR3 loop is CASSPPGGVLSGNTIYF. Written as DNA, the CDR3 is TGTGCCAGCAGCCCCCCGGGAGGGGTCCTCTCTGGAAACACCATATATTTT.

This clone was seen more than once but under ten times. The CDR3 DNA reads as TGTGCCAGCAGTTGGGGGGCCAGGGGGCTTGTCGGTGAGCAGTTCTTC. Translating gives CASSWGARGLVGEQFF. The rearrangement joins TRBV6-5 to TRBJ2-1; TRBD1 aligns across 8 bases. Per the germline V gene, CDR1 is MNHEY and CDR2 is SVGAGI. The CDR3 length is 16 residues. With V trimmed by 4 bases and J by 9 bases, 14 bases remained unmatched.

V gene TRBV7-9 combines with J gene TRBJ1-5; no clear D. CDR3 length: 13 amino acids. The germline gives CDR1 SEHNR, CDR2 FQNEAQ (reference sequence). Trimming stripped 5 bases from V and 1 base from J, with 6 bases between. CDR3 sequence reads: CASSRESNQPQHF. The CDR3 coding sequence is TGTGCCAGCAGCCGAGAAAGCAATCAGCCCCAGCATTTT.

V and J are TRBV29-1 and TRBJ2-3, with D maybe TRBD1 (6 bases). The V end was cut by 5 bases, the J end by 2 bases, with 14 bases between. The CDR3 consists of 14 residues. CDR1 and CDR2 (germline): SQVTM, ANQGSEA. CDR3 protein: CSVFRQANTDTQYF. The CDR3 DNA follows: TGCAGCGTTTTTAGACAGGCGAACACAGATACGCAGTATTTT.

The V and J genes are TRBV3-1 (or the pseudogene TRBV3-2) and TRBJ1-1; weak D call: TRBD1 (6 bases). The CDR3 has 15 amino acids. Trimming took 5 bases from V and 0 from J, leaving 13 bases between them. CDR1 is LGHDT and CDR2 is YNNKEL in the germline V gene (reference sequence). In DNA, the CDR3 is TGTGCCAGCAGCAAATCGGGACATTTGAACACTGAAGCTTTCTTT. Its translation is CASSKSGHLNTEAFF.

The rearrangement links TRBV10-1 to TRBJ1-4; 7 nucleotides line up with TRBD1. Trimming cost V 4 bases and J 5 bases; bases outside gene matches: 10. The CDR3 runs 16 residues. From germline, CDR1 is WNHNN and CDR2 SYGVQD (reference sequence). The CDR3 loop is CASSATLPGQNEKLFF. The CDR3 coding sequence is TGCGCCAGCAGTGCAACTTTACCGGGACAGAATGAAAAACTGTTTTTT.

The V call is TRBV11-2, the J call TRBJ2-2; D is ambiguous. Germline V lookup: CDR1 SGHAT, CDR2 FQNNGV. This CDR3 is 15 amino acids long. V lost 0 bases and J 6 bases, leaving 11 bases between the germline ends. CDR3 DNA sequence: TGTGCCAGCAGCTTAGATCGCCTCGCGGCCGGGGAGCTGTTTTTT. Its protein product is CASSLDRLAAGELFF. The whole variable domain, remainder taken from reference TRBV11-2 and TRBJ2-2, is EAGVAQSPRYKIIEKRQSVAFWCNPISGHATLYWYQQILGQGPKLLIQFQNNGVVDDSQLPKDRFSAERLKGVDSTLKIQPAKLEDSAVYLCASSLDRLAAGELFFGEGSRLTVL.

V gene TRBV18 combines with J gene TRBJ2-1; the match to TRBD2 covers 7 bases. V lost 5 bases to trimming and J lost 6 bases; unmatched junction nucleotides: 4. In germline, CDR1 is KGHSH, CDR2 LQKENI. The CDR3 has 13 amino acids. DNA of the CDR3: TGTGCCAGCTCAGCTAGCGGCATCAATGAGCAGTTCTTC. Translation: CASSASGINEQFF.

The V call is TRBV5-5, the J call TRBJ1-2; tentative D call: TRBD1 (5 bases). The ends were cut back, 4 bases at V and 0 bases at J, with 13 bases in the middle. Germline V lookup: CDR1 SGHKS, CDR2 YYEKEE (reference sequence). CDR3 length equals 15 residues. CDR3 protein: CASSGGGSPNYGYTF. CDR3 DNA sequence: TGTGCCAGCAGCGGCGGGGGTTCCCCTAACTATGGCTACACCTTC. Drawing the rest from reference TRBV5-5 and TRBJ1-2, the complete variable domain is DAGVTQSPTHLIKTRGQQVTLRCSPISGHKSVSWYQQVLGQGPQFIFQYYEKEERGRGNFPDRFSARQFPNYSSELNVNALLLGDSALYLCASSGGGSPNYGYTFGSGTRLTVV.

The J gene is TRBJ2-2, the V gene TRBV11-3, with D perhaps matching TRBD1 (6 bases). The germline CDR1 and CDR2 sequences are SGHNT and YENEEA. This CDR3 is built from 15 residues. V gave up 6 bases and J gave up 4 bases, with 15 bases separating them. The CDR3 loop is CASRHSDSLTGELFF. For the CDR3, the DNA is TGTGCCAGCAGGCATTCGGACAGCCTCACCGGGGAGCTGTTTTTT.

As regards this clone: A much larger clone differs by one base, so this may be a read error. V gene TRBV9 combines with J gene TRBJ1-1; tentatively, D is TRBD1 (6 bases). CDR1 and CDR2 (germline): SGDLS, YYNGEE. The CDR3 extends over 15 amino acids. V was shortened by 4 bases and J by 0 bases, with 13 bases between the two germline ends. CDR3 bases: TGTGCCAGCAGCTCGCCGACAGGAATGAACACTGAAGCTTTCTTT. It codes for CASSSPTGMNTEAFF.

This sequence joins TRBV6-5 and TRBJ2-7; the D gene is possibly TRBD2 (6 bases). Trimming stripped 7 bases from V and 3 bases from J, with 19 bases between. CDR1 is MNHEY and CDR2 is SVGAGI in the germline V gene. This CDR3 spans 15 amino acids. The CDR3 region is CASTNHGSGLYEQYF. DNA for the CDR3: TGTGCCAGCACCAACCACGGCAGCGGGCTCTACGAGCAGTACTTC.

The J gene is TRBJ1-1, the V gene TRBV12-5; D uncertain. The CDR3 has 13 amino acids. Trimming took 3 bases from V and 8 from J, leaving 13 bases between them. Germline V gene lookup returns CDR1 LGHNT and CDR2 FRNRAP. CDR3 DNA sequence: TGTGCTAGTGGTTTTGACACCTCGACCGAAGCTTTCTTT. This translates into CASGFDTSTEAFF.

This clone was recorded once. The sample carries other DNA sequences with the same CDR3. V gene TRBV11-2 combines with J gene TRBJ2-7; 11 bases fit TRBD2. This CDR3 is built from 14 residues. CDR1 is SGHAT and CDR2 is FQNNGV in the germline V gene. After removal of 8 bases from V and 0 bases from J, the junction contained 3 bases not matched to a gene. This chain's CDR3 is CASSTSGNSYEQYF. The CDR3 coding sequence is TGTGCCAGCTCGACTAGCGGGAACTCCTACGAGCAGTACTTC.

The CDR3: CASSSGQRSYEQYF. CDR3 nucleotide sequence: TGTGCCAGCAGTTCGGGACAGAGATCCTACGAGCAGTACTTC. V usage is TRBV6-5 and J usage is TRBJ2-7; 7 bases line up with TRBD1. V lost 4 bases and J lost 1; bases outside the gene matches: 4. Germline CDR1 is MNHEY and CDR2 is SVGAGI. The CDR3 consists of 14 residues.

V is TRBV3-1 (or the pseudogene TRBV3-2) and J is TRBJ2-2; 10 positions agree with TRBD1. Germline CDR1 and CDR2: LGHDT and YNNKEL (reference sequence). The length of the CDR3 is 15 residues. The V segment lost 4 bases and the J segment 6 bases; nucleotides outside the gene matches: 5. CDR3 coding DNA: TGTGCCAGCAGCCCGCCGGGACAGGGGCCCGGGGAGCTGTTTTTT. Amino acid sequence: CASSPPGQGPGELFF.

The rearrangement joins TRBV27 to TRBJ2-5, with D tentatively TRBD1 (6 bases). The germline gives CDR1 MNHEY, CDR2 SMNVEV (reference sequence). This CDR3 contains 14 residues. V was pared by 6 bases and J by 4 bases, with 15 bases between. DNA of the CDR3: TGTGCCAGCAGGAGGTACAGGGACGGAGAGACCCAGTACTTC. Residues: CASRRYRDGETQYF.

For the CDR3, the DNA is TGTGCCAGCAGCCAAGTCTCCGGGACAGGGGGCGTCTATGGCTACACCTTC. Translated, it gives CASSQVSGTGGVYGYTF. V and J are TRBV3-1 (or the pseudogene TRBV3-2) and TRBJ1-2, with 12 bases lining up with TRBD1. Unmatched junction bases numbered 7, after V lost 1 base and J lost 4 bases. Germline assignment: CDR1 LGHDT and CDR2 YNNKEL (reference sequence). The CDR3 extends over 17 amino acids.

This chain connects TRBV19 to TRBJ1-4; 7 nucleotides agree with TRBD1. Germline lookup yields CDR1 LNHDA and CDR2 SQIVND (reference sequence). CDR3 length: 15 amino acids. The J segment lost 4 bases and the V segment lost 4 bases, leaving 6 bases of the junction unmatched. The CDR3 sequence is CASSRSGQLNEKLFF. CDR3 DNA sequence: TGTGCCAGTAGTAGATCGGGACAGCTTAATGAAAAACTGTTTTTT.

The chain is built from TRBV7-2 and TRBJ2-7, with D possibly TRBD2 on 7 matching bases. This CDR3 is 15 amino acids long. From germline, CDR1 is SGHTA and CDR2 FQGNSA. V lost 8 bases to trimming and J lost 2 bases, with 19 bases between them. CDR3 protein: CASRGRGSVAYEQYF. CDR3 in DNA: TGTGCCAGCCGAGGGAGGGGGAGTGTCGCCTACGAGCAGTACTTC.

Regarding this clone: A read error may explain this, as a much larger clone is one base away. The same CDR3 is also encoded by other DNA sequences in this sample. J is TRBJ1-2 and V is TRBV12-3 or TRBV12-4, with 9 positions matching TRBD1. The junction had 2 bases not matched to a gene; V was cut back by 4 bases and J by 8 bases. The CDR3 covers 12 residues. The CDR3 nucleotides read TGTGCCAGCAGTTCCGGGACAGGGGGCTACACCTTC. As protein: CASSSGTGGYTF.

This chain's CDR3 is CASNPSGSGNTIYF. CDR3 DNA sequence: TGTGCCAGCAACCCGAGCGGGTCAGGAAACACCATATATTTT. This chain connects TRBV9 to TRBJ1-3; no definite D call. The germline V gene has CDR1 SGDLS and CDR2 YYNGEE. This CDR3 region has 14 residues. Trimming left V 6 bases short and J 4 bases short, with 14 bases between.

The chain's CDR3 is CASSQAGLAGVYNEQFF. The CDR3 DNA reads TGCGCCAGCAGCCAAGCTGGACTAGCGGGAGTCTACAATGAGCAGTTCTTC. V is TRBV4-3 and J is TRBJ2-1; 13 positions match TRBD2. This CDR3 spans 17 amino acids. Trimming removed 1 base from V and 3 bases from J; junction bases left unmatched: 3. Germline values: CDR1 LGHNA, CDR2 YSLEER.

The chain couples TRBV3-1 (or the pseudogene TRBV3-2) to TRBJ1-1, with 9 bases fitting TRBD1. The V segment lost 7 bases and the J segment 2 bases; nucleotides outside the gene matches: 5. Per the germline V gene, CDR1 is LGHDT and CDR2 is YNNKEL (reference sequence). This CDR3 region has 14 residues. CDR3 nucleotide sequence: TGTGCCAGCACCCGGGACAGGGAAAACACTGAAGCTTTCTTT. Its translation is CASTRDRENTEAFF.

The chain combines TRBV19 with TRBJ2-7, with TRBD2 identical over 16 bases. V was pared by 4 bases and J by 4 bases, with 10 bases of the junction left unmatched. The CDR3 loop spans 18 amino acids. Germline-derived CDR1 and CDR2 are LNHDA and SQIVND (reference sequence). In DNA form, the CDR3 reads TGTGCCAGTAGTACCGGGACTAGCGGGAGGGTCTCCCGGTACGAGCAGTACTTC. Translation gives CASSTGTSGRVSRYEQYF.